Each of the 18 T cell receptor beta chains below was sequenced from the same sample in a study of CD8 T cells in Susac syndrome (dated by TCRdb to between 2019 and 2020). Library preparation employed the immunoSEQ multiplex PCR assay. RNA was extracted using the RNeasy kit, and about 0.5 to 1 microgram was reverse transcribed with random hexamers. TCRdb applied fastp at Q25 and MiXCR to the public reads, then kept only in-frame beta chains. Each entry merges the rows of one CDR3 protein and shows their most common DNA and genes. Recorded for this sample are about 150,000 distinct CDR3 sequences; approximately 95% of them occurred a single time. Clones ranked in the top ten supply roughly 0.098% of the sample. The sequenced sample was CD4+ T cells from PBMCs. These TCRs come from a human donor with multiple sclerosis.

This sequence joins TRBV21-1 and TRBJ2-1; the DNA was not used to check the table's D call, TRBD1. TRBV21-1 is marked as a pseudogene. The CDR3 has 16 amino acids. CDR3 DNA: TGTGCCAGCAGCATGACCCGGGACAGAAACTACAATGAGCAGTTCTTC. Amino acid sequence: CASSMTRDRNYNEQFF.

The table lists this clonotype with a count of one. The V and J genes are TRBV30 and TRBJ2-1, with D unclear. Germline CDR1 GTSNPN, CDR2 SVGIG (reference sequence). This CDR3 has 12 amino acids. V lost 2 bases and J lost 5, with 7 bases in between. DNA for the CDR3: TGTGCCTGGAGTCGGGCAAACAATGAGCAGTTCTTC. Translating it yields CAWSRANNEQFF.

V and J are TRBV19 and TRBJ2-7, with D possibly called TRBD1 or TRBD2 (5 bases each). Per the germline V gene, CDR1 is LNHDA and CDR2 is SQIVND (reference sequence). The length of the CDR3 is 13 residues. Trimming pared 2 bases from V and 7 bases from J, leaving 12 bases between. This CDR3 reads CASSIYRGTEQYF. The DNA for the CDR3 is TGTGCCAGTAGTATATATCGAGGGACGGAGCAGTACTTC.

This chain joins TRBV9 and TRBJ2-7; 8 nucleotides agree with TRBD2. The CDR3 covers 15 residues. Trimming at V came to 0 bases and at J to 5 bases, leaving 7 bases not matched to a gene. CDR1 is SGDLS, CDR2 YYNGEE, per germline. The CDR3 loop is CASSVEGTSINEQYF. The CDR3 nucleotides read TGTGCCAGCAGCGTAGAGGGGACTAGTATTAACGAGCAGTACTTC.

V is TRBV20-1 and J is TRBJ1-6; 8 bases align to TRBD1. Germline assignment: CDR1 DFQATT and CDR2 SNEGSKA (reference sequence). Germline trimming cut 0 bases from V and 6 bases from J; bases unmatched to any gene: 4. The CDR3 contains 15 residues. CDR3 nucleotide sequence: TGCAGTGCTAGAGATCTGGGACAGGTTAATTCACCCCTCCACTTT. Its protein product is CSARDLGQVNSPLHF.

The CDR3 coding sequence is TGCAGTGCTAGTTCGGCAGCTCGATTTAACACTGAAGCTTTCTTT. Translating gives CSASSAARFNTEAFF. The chain couples TRBV20-1 to TRBJ1-1; D not certain. The V end lost 3 bases, the J end lost 2 bases, and 16 bases lay between the germline ends. This CDR3 is 15 amino acids long. Germline CDR1 is DFQATT and CDR2 is SNEGSKA (reference sequence).

This chain joins TRBV20-1 and TRBJ1-3; no definite D call. The CDR3 spans 12 residues. V dropped 5 bases and J dropped 2 bases, with 7 bases sitting between them. CDR1 is DFQATT and CDR2 is SNEGSKA in the germline V gene (reference sequence). The DNA for the CDR3 is TGCAGTGCTTCCGGACCTGGAAACACCATATATTTT. It codes for CSASGPGNTIYF.

The V gene is TRBV7-2, the J gene TRBJ2-6, with 14 bases aligning to TRBD2. The CDR3 has 17 amino acids. Per germline, CDR1 SGHTA and CDR2 FQGNSA. V was pared by 5 bases and J by 2 bases, with 2 bases of the junction left unmatched. The CDR3 DNA reads as TGTGCCAGCAGCGCGACTAGCGGGAGGGCTGGGGCCAACGTCCTGACTTTC. Amino acids: CASSATSGRAGANVLTF.

This CDR3 reads CASSLVDTQYF. For the CDR3, the DNA is TGCGCCAGCAGCTTGGTAGATACGCAGTATTTT. This chain uses TRBV5-1 with TRBJ2-3; D uncertain. From germline, CDR1 is SGHRS and CDR2 YFSETQ. Trimming left V 0 bases short and J 5 bases short, with 1 base between. The CDR3 loop spans 11 amino acids. Variable domain in full (rest from reference TRBV5-1 and TRBJ2-3): KAGVTQTPRYLIKTRGQQVTLSCSPISGHRSVSWYQQTPGQGLQFLFEYFSETQRNKGNFPGRFSGRQFSNSRSEMNVSTLELGDSALYLCASSLVDTQYFGPGTRLTVL.

V gene TRBV3-1 combines with J gene TRBJ2-2; D is ambiguous. CDR3 length: 13 residues. Germline CDR1 LGHDT, CDR2 YNNKEL (reference sequence). Trimming removed 0 bases at V and 7 bases at J, with 6 bases between. DNA of the CDR3: TGTGCCAGCAGCCAAGATCTTAACGGGGAGCTGTTTTTT. It is translated as CASSQDLNGELFF.

V usage is TRBV4-3 and J usage is TRBJ1-3, with unresolved D. Between the trimmed V and J ends, which lost 0 bases and 2 bases, there was a span of 8 bases. The germline CDR1 and CDR2 sequences are LGHNA and YSLEER. CDR3 length equals 15 residues. As DNA, the CDR3 is TGCGCCAGCAGCCAAGAACATACGGCTGGAAACACCATATATTTT. Translation: CASSQEHTAGNTIYF.

The rearrangement uses TRBV20-1 and TRBJ2-7; 7 positions match TRBD2. This CDR3 has 14 residues. Germline values: CDR1 DFQATT, CDR2 SNEGSKA (reference sequence). The V gene end was trimmed by 6 bases and the J gene end by 7 bases; junction bases not matched to a gene: 15. For the CDR3, the DNA is TGCAGTGCCACAGTTAGCGGGCGGACGGAGGAGCAGTACTTC. It translates to CSATVSGRTEEQYF.

The V call is TRBV11-1, the J call TRBJ1-3; D unresolved. CDR3 length equals 12 residues. CDR1 SGHAT and CDR2 FQDESV come from the germline V gene (reference sequence). Trimming removed 5 bases from V and 6 bases from J, with 8 bases in between. The CDR3 coding sequence is TGTGCCAGCAGCCGCCGCAAAAACACCATATATTTT. It yields the protein CASSRRKNTIYF.

The rearrangement joins TRBV20-1 to TRBJ2-5; 11 positions agree with TRBD2. V shed 6 bases and J 2 bases; nucleotides not matched to a gene: 8. The CDR3 has 15 residues. CDR1 is DFQATT, CDR2 SNEGSKA, per germline (reference sequence). CDR3 sequence reads: CSATGTSGIQETQYF. In DNA form, the CDR3 reads TGCAGTGCGACCGGGACTAGCGGTATACAAGAGACCCAGTACTTC.

The V and J genes are TRBV29-1 and TRBJ2-7, with D maybe TRBD2 (6 bases). The germline V gene has CDR1 SQVTM and CDR2 ANQGSEA. Trimming removed 5 bases at V and 7 bases at J, with 18 bases between. This CDR3 is built from 13 residues. This CDR3 reads CSVKASGGREQYF. CDR3 DNA sequence: TGCAGCGTTAAGGCCTCGGGTGGGAGGGAGCAGTACTTC.

V is TRBV5-1 and J is TRBJ2-3; TRBD2 matches at 9 bases. Germline V lookup: CDR1 SGHRS, CDR2 YFSETQ. V lost 0 bases and J lost 1; bases outside the gene matches: 3. The length of the CDR3 is 16 residues. The CDR3 DNA is TGCGCCAGCAGCTTGGGGGCTAGCGGGGGCACAGATACGCAGTATTTT. This encodes CASSLGASGGTDTQYF.

The V gene is TRBV5-6, the J gene TRBJ2-7; 8 bases agree with TRBD1. Germline assignment: CDR1 SGHDT and CDR2 YYEEEE. Unmatched junction bases numbered 8, after V lost 2 bases and J lost 1 base. This CDR3 region has 16 residues. Here the CDR3 reads CASSFGAGTGSYEQYF. CDR3 nucleotides: TGTGCCAGCAGCTTTGGGGCCGGGACAGGTTCCTACGAGCAGTACTTC.

This clonotype has a single count. The chain joins TRBV15 to TRBJ2-1, with 9 positions matching TRBD1. Unmatched junction bases numbered 15, after V lost 5 bases and J lost 10 bases. CDR1 and CDR2 (germline): LNHNV, YYDKDF (reference sequence). This CDR3 is built from 16 residues. The DNA of the CDR3 is TGTGCCACCAGCTCTTTGACAGGGGGAACTCTGGGGGAGCAGTTCTTC. Its translation is CATSSLTGGTLGEQFF.